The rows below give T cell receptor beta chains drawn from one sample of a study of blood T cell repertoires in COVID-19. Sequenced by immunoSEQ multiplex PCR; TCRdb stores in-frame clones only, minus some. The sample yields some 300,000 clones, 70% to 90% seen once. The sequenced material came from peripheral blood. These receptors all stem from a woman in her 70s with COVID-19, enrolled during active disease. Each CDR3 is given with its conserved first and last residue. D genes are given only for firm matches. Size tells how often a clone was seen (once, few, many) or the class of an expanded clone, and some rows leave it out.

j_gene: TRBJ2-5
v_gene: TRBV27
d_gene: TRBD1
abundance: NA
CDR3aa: CASSQSGGGETQYF
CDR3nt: TGTGCCAGCAGTCAATCAGGGGGCGGAGAGACCCAGTACTTC

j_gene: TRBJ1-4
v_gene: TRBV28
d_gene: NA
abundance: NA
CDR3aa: CASSEWTDLSEKLFF
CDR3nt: TGTGCCAGCAGTGAATGGACAGACCTTTCGGAAAAACTGTTTTTT

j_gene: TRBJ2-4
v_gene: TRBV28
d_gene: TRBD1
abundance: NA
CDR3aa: CASSITGTGGFRNIQYF
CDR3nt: TGTGCCAGCAGCATAACCGGGACAGGGGGGTTCAGGAACATTCAGTACTTC

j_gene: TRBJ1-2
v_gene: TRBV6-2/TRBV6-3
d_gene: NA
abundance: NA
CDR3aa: CASSYPTTWTETYTF
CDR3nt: TGTGCCAGCAGTTACCCCACGACTTGGACAGAAACTTACACCTTC

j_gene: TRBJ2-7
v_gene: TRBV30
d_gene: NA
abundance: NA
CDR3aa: CAWSDIYEQYF
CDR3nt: TGTGCCTGGAGCGACATCTACGAGCAGTACTTC

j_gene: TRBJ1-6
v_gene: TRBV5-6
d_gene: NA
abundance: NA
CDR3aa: CASSLLTGPTSLHF
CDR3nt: TGTGCCAGCAGCTTACTGACAGGACCTACCTCCCTCCACTTT

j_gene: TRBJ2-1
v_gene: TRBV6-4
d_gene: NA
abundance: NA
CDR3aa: CASSDGQNNEQFF
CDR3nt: TGTGCCAGCAGTGATGGCCAGAACAATGAGCAGTTCTTC

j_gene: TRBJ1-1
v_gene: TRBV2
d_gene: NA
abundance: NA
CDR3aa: CASSDSRNTEAFF
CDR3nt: TGTGCCAGCAGTGACTCCAGGAACACTGAAGCTTTCTTT

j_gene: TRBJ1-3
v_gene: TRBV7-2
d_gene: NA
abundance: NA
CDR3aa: CASSLIQGSGNTIYF
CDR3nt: TGTGCCAGCAGTTTGATACAGGGCTCTGGAAACACCATATATTTT

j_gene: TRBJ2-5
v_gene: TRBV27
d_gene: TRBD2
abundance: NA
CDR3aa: CASSFSGGDLQETQYF
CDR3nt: TGTGCCAGCAGTTTTAGCGGGGGAGACCTTCAAGAGACCCAGTACTTC

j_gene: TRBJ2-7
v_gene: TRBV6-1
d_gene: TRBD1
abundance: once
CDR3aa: CASSEYSAGGIYEQYF
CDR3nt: TGTGCCAGCAGTGAATATTCGGCAGGGGGCATCTACGAGCAGTACTTC

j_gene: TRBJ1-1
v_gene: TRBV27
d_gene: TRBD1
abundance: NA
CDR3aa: CASSPGQGEKYTEAFF
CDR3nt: TGTGCCAGCAGTCCTGGACAGGGGGAAAAGTACACTGAAGCTTTCTTT

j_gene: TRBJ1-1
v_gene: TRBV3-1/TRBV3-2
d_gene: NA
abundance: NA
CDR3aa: CASSQTRGVGTEAFF
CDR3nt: TGTGCCAGCAGCCAAACCCGAGGAGTTGGCACTGAAGCTTTCTTT

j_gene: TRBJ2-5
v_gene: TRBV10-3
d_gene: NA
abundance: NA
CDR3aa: CAISLDSQETQYF
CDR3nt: TGTGCCATCTCTTTGGACAGCCAAGAGACCCAGTACTTC

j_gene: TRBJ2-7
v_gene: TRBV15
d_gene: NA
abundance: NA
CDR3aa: CATSRPGTSSYEQYF
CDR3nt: TGTGCCACCAGCAGGCCCGGGACTTCGAGCTACGAGCAGTACTTC

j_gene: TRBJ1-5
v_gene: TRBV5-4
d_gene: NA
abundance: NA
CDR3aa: CARLRGSNQPQHF
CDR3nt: TGTGCCAGGCTCAGGGGTAGCAATCAGCCCCAGCATTTT

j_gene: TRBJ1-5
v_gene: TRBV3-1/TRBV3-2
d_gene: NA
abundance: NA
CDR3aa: CASSQQGNQPQHF
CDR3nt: TGTGCCAGCAGCCAACAGGGCAATCAGCCCCAGCATTTT

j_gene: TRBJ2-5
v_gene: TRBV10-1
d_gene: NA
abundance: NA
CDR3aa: CASSEPGGETQYF
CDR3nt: TGCGCCAGCAGTGAGCCAGGTGGAGAGACCCAGTACTTC

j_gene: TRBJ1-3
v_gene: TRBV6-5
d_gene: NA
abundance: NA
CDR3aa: CASSRDGSSGNTIYF
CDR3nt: TGTGCCAGCAGTCGGGACGGGAGCTCTGGAAACACCATATATTTT

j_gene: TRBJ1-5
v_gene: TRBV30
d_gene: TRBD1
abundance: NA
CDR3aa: CAWITPNSGTGGRHSNQPQHF
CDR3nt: TGTGCCTGGATCACCCCAAACTCCGGGACAGGGGGTCGGCATAGCAATCAGCCCCAGCATTTT

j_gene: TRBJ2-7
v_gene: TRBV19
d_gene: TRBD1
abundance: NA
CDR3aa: CASSDRDRASYEQYF
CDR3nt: TGTGCCAGTAGTGACCGGGACAGAGCCTCCTACGAGCAGTACTTC

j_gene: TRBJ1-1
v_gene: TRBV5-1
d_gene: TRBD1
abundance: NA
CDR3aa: CASSLIQGEAGQAFF
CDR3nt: TGCGCCAGCAGCTTGATCCAGGGGGAGGCTGGTCAAGCTTTCTTT

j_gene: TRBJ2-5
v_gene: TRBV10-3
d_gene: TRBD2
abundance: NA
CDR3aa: CAISEGTSGQETQYF
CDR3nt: TGTGCCATCAGTGAAGGGACTAGCGGCCAAGAGACCCAGTACTTC

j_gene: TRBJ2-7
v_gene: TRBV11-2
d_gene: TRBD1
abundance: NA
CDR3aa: CASNLAGGKQYF
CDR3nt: TGTGCCAGCAATTTGGCAGGGGGCAAGCAGTACTTC

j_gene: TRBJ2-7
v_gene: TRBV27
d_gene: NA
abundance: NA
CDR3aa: CASSRPPGHLTYEQYF
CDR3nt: TGTGCCAGCAGTCGCCCCCCGGGACACCTTACGTACGAGCAGTACTTC

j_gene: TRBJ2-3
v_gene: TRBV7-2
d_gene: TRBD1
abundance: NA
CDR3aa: CASSLDRVADTQYF
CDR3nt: TGTGCCAGCAGTCTCGACAGGGTAGCAGATACGCAGTATTTT

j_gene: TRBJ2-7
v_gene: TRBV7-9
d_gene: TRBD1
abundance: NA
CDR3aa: CASSLNTGAEQYF
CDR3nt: TGTGCCAGCAGCTTAAACACAGGGGCCGAGCAGTACTTC

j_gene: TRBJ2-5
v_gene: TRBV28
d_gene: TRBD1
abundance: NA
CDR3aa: CASSSGTGVTSQETQYF
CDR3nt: TGTGCCAGCAGTTCCGGGACAGGGGTTACGTCTCAAGAGACCCAGTACTTC

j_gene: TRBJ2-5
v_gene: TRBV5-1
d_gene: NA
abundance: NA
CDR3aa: CASAPVRGGVETQYF
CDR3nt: TGCGCCAGCGCCCCAGTTCGCGGGGGCGTGGAGACCCAGTACTTC

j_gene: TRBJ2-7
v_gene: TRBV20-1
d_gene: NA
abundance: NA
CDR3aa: CSAQRLDEQYF
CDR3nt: TGCAGTGCTCAAAGACTGGACGAGCAGTACTTC

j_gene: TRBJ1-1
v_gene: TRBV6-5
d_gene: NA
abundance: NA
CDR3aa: CASRSRDMNTEAFF
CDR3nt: TGTGCCAGCAGGTCCCGCGACATGAACACTGAAGCTTTCTTT

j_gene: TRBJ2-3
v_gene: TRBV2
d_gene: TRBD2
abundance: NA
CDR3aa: CASSEGSGGLLTQYF
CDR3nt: TGTGCCAGCAGTGAAGGGAGCGGGGGGCTCCTTACGCAGTATTTT